The entry that follows covers one TCR beta chain sequence. Its antigen is not known. This entry comes from a study of OX40 agonist ivuxolimab in advanced cancers. Across the whole study: People in dose escalation had one of these cancers: hepatocellular carcinoma, melanoma, renal cell or head and neck cancer. Males comprised roughly four fifths of the group, whose mean age was approximately 60 years (range about 20 to 79). Study findings and constraints: In CD8+ T cells, expanded clones were on average more numerous than in CD4+.

Some clones are missing from TCRdb's copy, which holds only in-frame ones; the method was immunoSEQ multiplex PCR. The sample has around 80,000 clones; 89% are singletons. Germline V CDR1 and CDR2: LNHDA, SQIVND (reference sequence). The CDR3 runs to 13 residues. The V gene lost 7 bases and the J gene lost 8 bases, with 17 bases spanning the gap. The TCR comes from an adult with an advanced solid tumor such as melanoma, head and neck, liver or kidney cancer. Specimen: CD4+ or CD8+ T cells sorted from blood, collected in a trial of the OX40 agonist ivuxolimab. The rearrangement joins TRBV19 to TRBJ1-2; a weak D match, TRBD1 (6 bases). The CDR3 nucleotides read TGTGCCAGTAAGGGGGGGGTTATCGACGGCTACACCTTC. Its protein product is CASKGGVIDGYTF.